These 17 T cell receptor beta chains came from one sample sequenced in a study of T cell repertoires in cytomegalovirus infection. These receptors are not linked to any known antigen. TCRdb fed the reads into MiXCR, producing one record per CDR3 protein. Here the sample spans about 920,000 distinct CDR3 sequences, approximately 31% being singletons. Sequencing was performed on cultured CD8+ T cells from PBMCs, taken from culture after CMV antigen stimulation. The receptor source for this set is a human donor in good health (CMV status not recorded). Some clones in this sample may be carry-over from other donors' samples.

The table lists this clonotype with a few counts. The chain links TRBV12-3 or TRBV12-4 to TRBJ1-2; D is undetermined. The CDR3 has 13 residues. Deletions cut 1 base from V and 8 bases from J, with 11 bases between. CDR3 protein: CASSLGVREGYTF. The CDR3 DNA is TGTGCCAGCAGTTTAGGGGTGAGGGAAGGCTACACCTTC.

The chain joins TRBV20-1 to TRBJ2-3, with 12 bases matching TRBD2. The CDR3 contains 20 residues. Germline lookup yields CDR1 DFQATT and CDR2 SNEGSKA (reference sequence). After removal of 0 bases from V and 2 bases from J, the junction contained 15 bases not matched to a gene. The CDR3 coding sequence is TGCAGTGCTAGAGATCCCATTTCTAGCGGGGGGGCCGGCCCCACAGATACGCAGTATTTT. It specifies CSARDPISSGGAGPTDTQYF.

The rearrangement links TRBV19 to TRBJ2-5, with 7 positions matching TRBD2. Trimming cost V 5 bases and J 5 bases; bases outside gene matches: 5. Germline V lookup: CDR1 LNHDA, CDR2 SQIVND (reference sequence). This CDR3 contains 13 residues. The CDR3 region is CASSALGGETQYF. In DNA form, the CDR3 reads TGTGCCAGTAGTGCCCTCGGGGGGGAGACCCAGTACTTC. Looking up the rest from reference TRBV19 and TRBJ2-5 gives the full variable domain: DGGITQSPKYLFRKEGQNVTLSCEQNLNHDAMYWYRQDPGQGLRLIYYSQIVNDFQKGDIAEGYSVSREKKESFPLTVTSAQKNPTAFYLCASSALGGETQYFGPGTRLLVL.

This clonotype was seen ten or more times. J is TRBJ2-7 and V is TRBV7-8; D might be TRBD2 (5 bases). Per germline, CDR1 SGHVS and CDR2 FQNEAQ. The CDR3 length is 13 residues. V lost 6 bases, J lost 7 bases, and 16 bases lay in between. The CDR3 DNA is TGTGCCAGCAGTCTTGGTGGGCCGGGAGAGCAGTACGTC. Translation gives CASSLGGPGEQYV.

This rearrangement joins TRBV5-5 to TRBJ2-5; 8 bases are a match to TRBD1. This CDR3 is 15 amino acids long. Germline V gene sequence: CDR1 SGHKS, CDR2 YYEKEE (reference sequence). V was clipped by 4 bases and J by 6 bases; unmatched bases: 11. CDR3 region: CASSADRGRVQTQYF. CDR3 nucleotides: TGTGCCAGCAGCGCAGACAGGGGTAGAGTGCAGACCCAGTACTTC. Drawing the rest from reference TRBV5-5 and TRBJ2-5, the complete variable domain is DAGVTQSPTHLIKTRGQQVTLRCSPISGHKSVSWYQQVLGQGPQFIFQYYEKEERGRGNFPDRFSARQFPNYSSELNVNALLLGDSALYLCASSADRGRVQTQYFGPGTRLLVL.

This clonotype has at least ten counts. This sequence joins TRBV7-9 and TRBJ1-1; no reliable D call. Deletions cut 1 base from V and 5 bases from J, with 5 bases between. CDR3 length: 12 amino acids. Germline V CDR1 and CDR2: SEHNR, FQNEAQ (reference sequence). CDR3 amino acids: CASSLVRTEAFF. In DNA, the CDR3 is TGTGCCAGCAGCTTAGTACGAACTGAAGCTTTCTTT.

This clonotype was counted only a few times. V is TRBV27 and J is TRBJ2-6, with D hard to call. The CDR3 contains 15 residues. The V end lost 5 bases, the J end lost 0 bases, and 8 bases lay between the germline ends. Germline assignment: CDR1 MNHEY and CDR2 SMNVEV (reference sequence). CDR3 DNA: TGTGCCAGCAGTGCGCAGAGCTCTGGGGCCAACGTCCTGACTTTC. This translates into CASSAQSSGANVLTF.

The chain carries TRBV7-9 and TRBJ2-7; D is undetermined. Germline CDR1 SEHNR, CDR2 FQNEAQ (reference sequence). The CDR3 is made up of 11 amino acids. Trimming removed 6 bases from V and 7 bases from J, with 10 bases in between. CDR3 in amino acids: CASSPGQEQYF. The CDR3 DNA follows: TGTGCCAGCAGTCCTGGGCAGGAGCAGTACTTC.

The chain links TRBV28 to TRBJ2-1, with 9 bases identical to TRBD2. V dropped 3 bases and J dropped 6; count of bases not matched to a gene: 6. CDR1 MDHEN and CDR2 SYDVKM come from the germline V gene. The CDR3 loop spans 15 amino acids. The CDR3 sequence: CASSFGGGAANEQFF. In DNA form, the CDR3 reads TGTGCCAGCAGTTTTGGCGGGGGGGCCGCCAATGAGCAGTTCTTC.

The CDR3 loop is CASSLDYPHEQFF. The CDR3 nucleotides are TGTGCCAGCAGTCTGGACTATCCCCATGAGCAGTTCTTC. The V gene is TRBV6-8, the J gene TRBJ2-1, with D perhaps TRBD2 (6 bases). The CDR3 totals 13 residues. CDR1 and CDR2 (germline): MNHGY, SAAAGT. Trimming took off 5 bases at V and 8 bases at J, with 13 bases between the two ends.

The V and J genes are TRBV9 and TRBJ2-2; 8 nucleotides line up with TRBD1. Trimming took 0 bases from V and 9 from J; bases not matched to a gene: 13. The CDR3 has 17 amino acids. From germline, CDR1 is SGDLS and CDR2 YYNGEE. CDR3 coding DNA: TGTGCCAGCAGCGTAGGGAGGACAGGGCCTATCTTCCGGGAGCTGTTTTTT. This codes for CASSVGRTGPIFRELFF.

V gene TRBV20-1 combines with J gene TRBJ2-7; D unclear. V lost 5 bases to trimming and J lost 1 base, with 12 bases between them. CDR3 length: 13 residues. Germline V gene data show CDR1 as DFQATT and CDR2 as SNEGSKA (reference sequence). The CDR3 bases are TGCAGTGCTCAAGACACCCTTTCCTACGAGCAGTACTTC. Protein: CSAQDTLSYEQYF.

The chain links TRBV4-2 to TRBJ1-1; weak D call: TRBD1 (5 bases). CDR1 is LGHNA and CDR2 is YNFKEQ in the germline V gene. CDR3 size: 14 residues. V was clipped by 3 bases and J by 0 bases, with 8 bases between them. The chain's CDR3 is CASSHGGMNTEAFF. The CDR3, as DNA: TGTGCCAGCAGCCATGGGGGAATGAACACTGAAGCTTTCTTT.

The chain uses TRBV6-6 and TRBJ1-1; 7 bases align to TRBD1. The CDR3 is 13 residues long. Germline CDR1 and CDR2: MNHNY and SVGAGI (reference sequence). Losses at the gene ends were 1 base for V and 11 bases for J; bases not matched to a gene: 7. CDR3 coding DNA: TGTGCCAGCAGTTACTTGCCGACAGGGTTGGCTTTCTTT. This encodes CASSYLPTGLAFF.

The V and J genes are TRBV7-8 and TRBJ1-2; D unclear. From germline, CDR1 is SGHVS and CDR2 FQNEAQ. The CDR3 sequence is 20 residues long. Trimming removed 0 bases from V and 2 bases from J, with 25 bases in between. CDR3 region: CASSLARIGPHRNANYGYTF. DNA of the CDR3: TGTGCCAGCAGCTTAGCGCGAATAGGGCCGCACCGCAACGCGAACTATGGCTACACCTTC.

The CDR3 nucleotides read TGTGCCAGCAGCTTAGAACGGGGGAACACCGGGGAGCTGTTTTTT. It specifies CASSLERGNTGELFF. The V call is TRBV13, the J call TRBJ2-2; perhaps TRBD2 as D (5 bases). This CDR3 has 15 amino acids. Germline V lookup: CDR1 PRHDT, CDR2 FYEKMQ (reference sequence). V was shortened by 1 base and J by 1 base, with 7 bases between the two germline ends.

This clonotype came up a few times. The chain carries TRBV12-3 or TRBV12-4 and TRBJ1-5; 7 nucleotides align to TRBD1. The CDR3 has 16 residues. The trim removed 5 bases at V and 6 bases at J, leaving 13 bases unmatched. CDR3 loop: CASSRQGVLGSQPQHF. The DNA for the CDR3 is TGTGCCAGCAGTAGGCAGGGGGTGTTAGGGAGTCAGCCCCAGCATTTT.